This TCR beta chain was sequenced in a study of OX40 agonist ivuxolimab in advanced cancers. Anyone with autoimmune disease history or systemic immunosuppression was excluded. In regard to this clone: The antigen is undetermined.

General observations from the study: Certain nonresponding patients likewise had low normalized T-cell clonal expansion. At 0.1 to 3.0 mg/kg, CD4+ and CD8+ blood T cells expanded clonally by week 6.

Clones were read by immunoSEQ multiplex PCR, and TCRdb kept only the in-frame ones, dropping some. The sample carries roughly 45,000 clones, approximately 86% recorded once. The ends were cut back, 0 bases at V and 9 bases at J, with 8 bases in the middle. The CDR3 totals 12 residues. Germline CDR1 reads SGHRS; CDR2 reads YFSETQ. This specimen consisted of CD4+ or CD8+ T cells sorted from blood, obtained in a trial of the OX40 agonist ivuxolimab. The chain couples TRBV5-1 to TRBJ2-3, with D perhaps TRBD1 (6 bases). The clonotype originates from an adult with an advanced solid tumor such as melanoma, head and neck, liver or kidney cancer. The CDR3 sequence is CASSLARGTQYF. CDR3 DNA sequence: TGCGCCAGCAGCTTGGCCAGGGGAACGCAGTATTTT.